Listed here is a single T cell receptor (beta chain). Antigen unknown. The sample is drawn from a study of cytomegalovirus exposure and HLA in healthy donors. Study background: The approximately 120 validation repertoires, a later analysis reported, used the same platform as the roughly 700 repertoires from the first cohort. Study results and limitations: Listed as cytomegalovirus-associated were approximately 160 TCR beta chains.

Using immunoSEQ multiplex PCR, the repertoire was profiled, and TCRdb retains in-frame clones only, with some absent. This sample yields 150,000 to 200,000 clones, of which over 65% are seen a single time; approximately 7% belongs to the top ten. The donors were members of the roughly 120-subject validation cohort (separate from the approximately 670-subject first cohort). This CDR3 contains 15 residues. V lost 5 bases to trimming and J lost 4 bases; unmatched junction nucleotides: 10. The germline gives CDR1 LNHDA, CDR2 SQIVND (reference sequence). The gene calls are TRBV19 and TRBJ1-1, with 7 bases that match TRBD1. The sequencing input was PBMCs. The receptor was isolated from a man aged 18 to 30 in good health and CMV-seropositive. DNA of the CDR3: TGTGCCAGTAGTCCCCCGGGACAGATGGGCACTGAAGCTTTCTTT. It is translated as CASSPPGQMGTEAFF.